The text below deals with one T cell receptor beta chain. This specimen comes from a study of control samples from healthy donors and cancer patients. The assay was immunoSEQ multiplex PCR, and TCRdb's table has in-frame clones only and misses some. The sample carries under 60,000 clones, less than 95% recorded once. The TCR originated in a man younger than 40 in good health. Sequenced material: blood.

CDR3 protein: CASSLTVGTTEAFF. CDR3 bases: TGTGCCAGCAGCTTAACAGTGGGGACCACTGAAGCTTTCTTT. The rearrangement joins TRBV9 to TRBJ1-1; possible D gene TRBD1, 5 bases. This CDR3 is built from 14 residues. In germline, CDR1 is SGDLS, CDR2 YYNGEE. The V gene lost 4 bases and the J gene lost 4 bases, with 14 bases spanning the gap.